Sequencing of this T cell receptor (beta chain) was carried out in a study of blood T cell repertoires in COVID-19. About the research overall: Material from acute and convalescent COVID-19 was sourced from the United States, Italy and Spain. In each case, the material was cDNA or gDNA derived from T cells, B-cell-depleted T cells, or PBMCs.

Germline-derived CDR1 and CDR2 are SQVTM and ANQGSEA. V trimming: 3 bases; J trimming: 4 bases; junction bases outside the gene matches: 3. The CDR3 covers 13 residues. Original analysis: Reference gene primer amplification gave nucleated cell count estimates. Profiling relied on immunoSEQ multiplex PCR, and the TCRdb table lists in-frame clones only, not all of them. That table gives V, J and clone size, and the DNA gave D and trimming. The profile shows a few hundred thousand clones, about 88% of them singletons. The receptor's source is a man between 25 and 39 years old with active or convalescent COVID-19. The chain recombines TRBV29-1 with TRBJ1-2, with 9 positions matching TRBD1. Input material: peripheral blood. For the CDR3, the DNA is TGCAGCGTTGACGACAGGGGGGGCTATGGCTACACCTTC. Translation gives CSVDDRGGYGYTF.